These T cell receptor beta chains were read from a single sample in a study of blood T cell repertoires in COVID-19. Repertoires were generated with immunoSEQ multiplex PCR, while TCRdb's copy carries only in-frame clones and drops some. The sample includes 60,000 to 85,000 clones, over 85% seen only once; the top ten take 1.5%. Sequencing was performed on peripheral blood. All receptors derive from a man aged 50 or older with acute or convalescent COVID-19. Each CDR3 is given with its conserved first and last residue. A D gene is named only where the DNA matches it firmly. Only some rows state a clone size, as once, few, many or a class for expanded clones.

CDR3 | DNA | size | J | D | V
CAWTTGGRGTQYF | TGTGCCTGGACGACGGGGGGGCGCGGTACGCAGTATTTT | - | TRBJ2-3 | TRBD2 | TRBV30
CASIGGNNYGYTF | TGTGCCAGCATCGGGGGAAATAACTATGGCTACACCTTC | - | TRBJ1-2 | - | TRBV25-1
CASSLMGGGEKLFF | TGTGCCAGCAGTTTAATGGGGGGAGGCGAAAAACTGTTTTTT | - | TRBJ1-4 | - | TRBV28
CASSLPLDRGGQGAGNTIYF | TGTGCCAGCAGCTTACCTCTAGACCGGGGAGGACAGGGAGCTGGAAACACCATATATTTT | - | TRBJ1-3 | TRBD1 | TRBV7-3
CACTGGEEYEQYF | TGTGCCTGTACGGGGGGTGAGGAATACGAGCAGTACTTC | - | TRBJ2-7 | TRBD2 | TRBV27
CASSFVGQADTQYF | TGTGCCAGCAGTTTCGTTGGCCAGGCAGATACGCAGTATTTT | - | TRBJ2-3 | - | TRBV27
CASSQHGTGQRHF | TGTGCCAGCAGCCAACACGGGACAGGCCAACGGCATTTT | - | TRBJ1-5 | TRBD1 | TRBV4-2
CATSRMDRQETQYF | TGTGCCACCAGCAGGATGGACAGACAAGAGACCCAGTACTTC | - | TRBJ2-5 | - | TRBV15
CSALTDTQYF | TGCAGTGCTCTCACAGATACGCAGTATTTT | - | TRBJ2-3 | - | TRBV20-1
CARINNQPQHF | TGCGCCAGAATAAACAATCAGCCCCAGCATTTT | - | TRBJ1-5 | - | TRBV4-3
CASSSPGQEDGYTF | TGTGCCAGCAGTTCTCCGGGACAGGAGGATGGCTACACCTTC | - | TRBJ1-2 | TRBD1 | TRBV28
CASSVRDSYGYTF | TGTGCCAGCAGTGTGCGGGACAGCTATGGCTACACCTTC | - | TRBJ1-2 | TRBD1 | TRBV2
CASSLGNSGRGDEQFF | TGTGCCAGCAGCTTGGGCAATAGCGGGAGAGGGGATGAGCAGTTCTTC | - | TRBJ2-1 | TRBD2 | TRBV5-5
CASSLAGVGYEQYF | TGCGCCAGCAGCTTGGCAGGGGTGGGCTACGAGCAGTACTTC | - | TRBJ2-7 | - | TRBV5-1
CASSKPGVTEAFF | TGTGCCAGCAGTAAACCAGGGGTCACTGAAGCTTTCTTT | - | TRBJ1-1 | - | TRBV6-5
CASSLEGFYGYTF | TGTGCCAGCAGTTTAGAGGGTTTCTATGGCTACACCTTC | - | TRBJ1-2 | - | TRBV9
CASSPSVADPSYEQYF | TGTGCCAGCAGCCCTTCTGTAGCGGATCCATCCTACGAGCAGTACTTC | - | TRBJ2-7 | - | TRBV9
CSVSRPGVTLGYEQYF | TGCAGCGTCTCCAGGCCGGGGGTTACTTTGGGCTACGAGCAGTACTTC | - | TRBJ2-7 | - | TRBV29-1
CASLPWEGRSMEAFF | TGTGCCAGCTTACCCTGGGAGGGGAGGTCTATGGAAGCTTTCTTT | - | TRBJ1-1 | - | TRBV28
CSATGLAGGYEQYF | TGCAGCGCGACCGGACTAGCGGGAGGCTACGAGCAGTACTTC | few | TRBJ2-7 | TRBD2 | TRBV29-1
CASRNLGGVGTDTQYF | TGTGCCAGCCGGAACCTCGGGGGAGTCGGCACAGATACGCAGTATTTT | - | TRBJ2-3 | - | TRBV7-9
CASSPRTGGVDEQFF | TGTGCCAGCAGCCCCCGGACAGGGGGCGTCGATGAGCAGTTCTTC | - | TRBJ2-1 | TRBD1 | TRBV9
CASSLDSSGYTGELFF | TGCGCCAGCAGCTTGGATTCTAGCGGATACACCGGGGAGCTGTTTTTT | - | TRBJ2-2 | TRBD2 | TRBV5-1
CASSLSFPDTQYF | TGTGCCAGCAGTTTATCCTTTCCAGATACGCAGTATTTT | once | TRBJ2-3 | - | TRBV12-3/TRBV12-4
CATSAGRGSFYGYTF | TGTGCCACCAGTGCGGGCAGGGGAAGTTTCTATGGCTACACCTTC | once | TRBJ1-2 | - | TRBV24-1
CASSTPGLLREQYF | TGTGCCAGTAGCACTCCGGGACTCCTCAGGGAGCAGTACTTC | few | TRBJ2-7 | - | TRBV19
CASSQVSSGNTIYF | TGTGCCAGCAGCCAGGTTAGCTCTGGAAACACCATATATTTT | - | TRBJ1-3 | - | TRBV3-1/TRBV3-2
CASSGGLQETQYF | TGTGCCAGTAGTGGGGGACTACAAGAGACCCAGTACTTC | - | TRBJ2-5 | TRBD2 | TRBV19
CASSPLRGGQPQHF | TGTGCCAGCTCACCACTAAGGGGAGGCCAGCCCCAGCATTTT | - | TRBJ1-5 | - | TRBV18
CASSPGQGGGETQYF | TGTGCCAGCAGCCCGGGACAGGGAGGAGGAGAGACCCAGTACTTC | - | TRBJ2-5 | TRBD1 | TRBV7-8
CASSTTRQGPIYYGYTF | TGTGCCAGCAGTACAACCCGACAGGGACCCATTTACTATGGCTACACCTTC | - | TRBJ1-2 | TRBD1 | TRBV27
CASSVQGDSEKLFF | TGTGCCAGCAGCGTACAGGGGGACTCTGAAAAACTGTTTTTT | - | TRBJ1-4 | TRBD1 | TRBV9
CASSPTGTYNEQFF | TGTGCCAGCAGCCCGACAGGGACCTACAATGAGCAGTTCTTC | - | TRBJ2-1 | TRBD1 | TRBV7-3
CASSHHRGVTEAFF | TGTGCCAGCAGTCACCACAGGGGGGTGACTGAAGCTTTCTTT | - | TRBJ1-1 | TRBD1 | TRBV28
CASSLGLAENTGELFF | TGTGCCAGCAGCTTGGGACTAGCGGAGAACACCGGGGAGCTGTTTTTT | - | TRBJ2-2 | TRBD2 | TRBV7-2
CASSLGQSNTGELFF | TGCGCCAGCAGCCTGGGACAGTCGAACACCGGGGAGCTGTTTTTT | - | TRBJ2-2 | TRBD1 | TRBV5-1
CAWSPTHSLTPQHF | TGTGCCTGGAGTCCCACTCATAGCCTCACGCCCCAGCATTTT | - | TRBJ1-5 | - | TRBV30
CASKRTAVGDEQFF | TGCGCCAGCAAGCGGACAGCCGTCGGAGATGAGCAGTTCTTC | - | TRBJ2-1 | - | TRBV10-1
CASSGQGWQTQYF | TGTGCCAGCTCAGGACAGGGGTGGCAGACCCAGTACTTC | - | TRBJ2-5 | TRBD1 | TRBV18
CASSFRQGPTEAFF | TGTGCCAGCAGTTTCCGCCAGGGGCCCACTGAAGCTTTCTTT | once | TRBJ1-1 | - | TRBV27
CASSQDRGGLAYNEQFF | TGCGCCAGCAGCCAAGATCGGGGGGGGCTTGCTTACAATGAGCAGTTCTTC | - | TRBJ2-1 | TRBD2 | TRBV4-3
CATSRRTGGEEKLFF | TGTGCCACCAGCAGACGGACAGGGGGGGAGGAAAAACTGTTTTTT | - | TRBJ1-4 | TRBD1 | TRBV15
CASSSDRGETQYF | TGTGCCAGCAGCTCCGACAGGGGCGAGACCCAGTACTTC | - | TRBJ2-5 | TRBD1 | TRBV5-4
CASSLAGGVFNEQFF | TGTGCCAGCAGCTTAGCGGGAGGGGTTTTCAATGAGCAGTTCTTC | - | TRBJ2-1 | TRBD2 | TRBV7-3
CASSLNGGGAGNTGELFF | TGTGCCAGCAGCTTAAACGGGGGAGGGGCGGGGAACACCGGGGAGCTGTTTTTT | - | TRBJ2-2 | TRBD2 | TRBV11-2
CASSIWGRGPPTPQHF | TGTGCCAGTAGTATTTGGGGCAGGGGGCCACCGACGCCCCAGCATTTT | - | TRBJ1-5 | TRBD1 | TRBV19
CSARTYTEAFF | TGCAGTGCAAGGACTTACACTGAAGCTTTCTTT | - | TRBJ1-1 | - | TRBV20-1
CASSPPLASTDTQYF | TGTGCCAGCTCACCCCCGCTAGCATCCACAGATACGCAGTATTTT | - | TRBJ2-3 | - | TRBV18
CASSQEFNYGYTF | TGTGCCAGCAGTCAGGAATTTAACTATGGCTACACCTTC | few | TRBJ1-2 | - | TRBV25-1
CASSTSGRVSYNEQFF | TGTGCCAGCAGCACCAGCGGGAGAGTTTCCTACAATGAGCAGTTCTTC | once | TRBJ2-1 | TRBD2 | TRBV14
CASRAGYFSGYTF | TGTGCCAGCAGGGCAGGGTATTTTAGTGGCTACACCTTC | - | TRBJ1-2 | - | TRBV5-6
CASSTDTYYQHF | TGTGCCAGCAGTACAGACACCTATTACCAGCATTTT | - | TRBJ1-5 | - | TRBV6-2/TRBV6-3
CASSLGGDQPQHF | TGTGCCAGCAGTTTGGGGGGGGATCAGCCCCAGCATTTT | once | TRBJ1-5 | - | TRBV27
CASSPGQMGPCEQYF | TGCGCCAGCAGTCCGGGACAGATGGGGCCTTGCGAGCAGTACTTC | - | TRBJ2-7 | TRBD1 | TRBV23-1
CASSQSGQGTDTQYF | TGCGCCAGCAGCCAGTCGGGACAGGGCACAGATACGCAGTATTTT | - | TRBJ2-3 | TRBD1 | TRBV4-1